What follows are 3 T cell receptor beta chains derived from one specimen sequenced in a study of blood T cell repertoires in COVID-19. Here immunoSEQ multiplex PCR was the method, and the copy in TCRdb shows in-frame clones only, minus some. The sample has 95,000 to 150,000 clones; 84% are singletons. The sequenced material came from PBMCs or T cells enriched from blood (not recorded which). These receptors all come from a young woman who had recovered from COVID-19.

This clone was detected once. The chain combines TRBV24-1 with TRBJ2-2; maybe TRBD1 (5 bases). CDR1 and CDR2 from the germline V gene are KGHDR and SFDVKD. This CDR3 comprises 16 residues. V lost 4 bases and J lost 0, with 11 bases in between. The CDR3 region has the DNA TGTGCCACCAGTGACCTCGACAGTGCGAACACCGGGGAGCTGTTTTTT. This codes for CATSDLDSANTGELFF.

This clone appeared once. The rearrangement uses TRBV4-1 and TRBJ2-1; the D gene is possibly TRBD2 (5 bases). The CDR3 totals 18 residues. The V gene's germline CDR1 is MGHRA and CDR2 YSYEKL. V lost 0 bases to trimming and J lost 0 bases, with 15 bases between them. The CDR3: CASSQDSGGSGSYNEQFF. The CDR3 DNA reads as TGCGCCAGCAGCCAAGATTCCGGCGGGTCCGGCTCCTACAATGAGCAGTTCTTC.

This clone was recorded a few times. The chain links TRBV6-5 to TRBJ2-1; TRBD2 is a possible D gene (5 bases). The CDR3 loop spans 14 amino acids. Germline V gene sequence: CDR1 MNHEY, CDR2 SVGAGI. V was shortened by 8 bases and J by 3 bases, with 14 bases between the two germline ends. DNA for the CDR3: TGTGCCAGCCAACCCGGGATTCTCTACAATGAGCAGTTCTTC. Translation: CASQPGILYNEQFF.